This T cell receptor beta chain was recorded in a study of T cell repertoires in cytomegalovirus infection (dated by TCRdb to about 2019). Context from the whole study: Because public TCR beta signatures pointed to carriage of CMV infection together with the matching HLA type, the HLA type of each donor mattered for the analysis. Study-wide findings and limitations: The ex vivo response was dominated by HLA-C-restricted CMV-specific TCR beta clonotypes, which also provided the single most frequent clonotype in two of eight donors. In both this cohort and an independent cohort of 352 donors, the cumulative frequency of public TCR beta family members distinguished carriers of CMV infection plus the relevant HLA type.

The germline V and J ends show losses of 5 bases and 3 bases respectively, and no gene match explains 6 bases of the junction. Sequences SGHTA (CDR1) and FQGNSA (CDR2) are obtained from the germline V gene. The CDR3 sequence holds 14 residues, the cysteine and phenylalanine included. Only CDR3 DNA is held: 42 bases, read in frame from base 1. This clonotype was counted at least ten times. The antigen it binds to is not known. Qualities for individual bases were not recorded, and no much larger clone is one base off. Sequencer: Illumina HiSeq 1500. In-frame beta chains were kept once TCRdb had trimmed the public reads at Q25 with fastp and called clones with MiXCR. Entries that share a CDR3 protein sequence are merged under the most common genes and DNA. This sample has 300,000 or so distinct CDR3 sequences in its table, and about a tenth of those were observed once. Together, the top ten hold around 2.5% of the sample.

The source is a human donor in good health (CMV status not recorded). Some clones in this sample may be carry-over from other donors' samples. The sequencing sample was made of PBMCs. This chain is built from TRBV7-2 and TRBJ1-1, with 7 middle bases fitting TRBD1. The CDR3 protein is CASSQDRGHTEAFF. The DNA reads TGTGCCAGCAGCCAAGATAGGGGGCACACTGAAGCTTTCTTT.